Below, 25 T cell receptor beta chains from the same sample are listed, as sequenced in a study of shared clonotypes between healthy human individuals. CD8 cells regarded as naive lacked CD45RO, were positively chosen for CCR7, and omitted terminally differentiated effector memory CD45RA+ cells. The table came from immunoSEQ multiplex PCR; TCRdb's copy has only in-frame clones and leaves some out. The table records some 740,000 clones, more than 85% of them present only once. The specimen was naive CD8+ T cells sorted from blood. These TCRs come from a man aged 25-45 years in good health.

This clone was seen a few times. The chain carries TRBV6-4 and TRBJ2-1; perhaps TRBD1 as D (6 bases). Germline CDR1 MRHNA, CDR2 SNTAGT. CDR3 length equals 15 residues. Trimming removed 2 bases from V and 0 bases from J, with 8 bases in between. This CDR3 is CASSDTGSSYNEQFF. The CDR3 region has the DNA TGTGCCAGCAGTGACACAGGGAGCTCCTACAATGAGCAGTTCTTC.

V and J are TRBV5-6 and TRBJ2-7; TRBD1 matches 9 bases. The J segment lost 3 bases and the V segment lost 4 bases, leaving 8 bases of the junction unmatched. Germline V gives CDR1 SGHDT, CDR2 YYEEEE. The CDR3 spans 15 residues. The CDR3 loop reads CASSNAGQGNYEQYF. The CDR3 nucleotides read TGTGCCAGCAGCAATGCGGGACAGGGAAACTACGAGCAGTACTTC.

The rearrangement uses TRBV28 and TRBJ2-7, with TRBD1 as a possible D gene (6 bases). The CDR3 runs to 13 residues. The V end lost 8 bases, the J end lost 5 bases, and 16 bases lay between the germline ends. Germline V gene sequence: CDR1 MDHEN, CDR2 SYDVKM. CDR3 in amino acids: CASEPGTPDEQYF. DNA for the CDR3: TGTGCCAGCGAACCGGGGACACCTGACGAGCAGTACTTC.

The V gene is TRBV27, the J gene TRBJ2-1; 13 nucleotides line up with TRBD2. V dropped 5 bases and J dropped 14; count of bases not matched to a gene: 15. The CDR3 loop spans 16 amino acids. CDR1 is MNHEY and CDR2 is SMNVEV in the germline V gene (reference sequence). The CDR3 DNA reads as TGTGCCAGCAGTCAGGGGACTAGCGGGGTACTTGGAGGGGAGTTCTTC. The encoded protein is CASSQGTSGVLGGEFF.

CDR3 residues: CATSDGTSGSDEQFF. In DNA form, the CDR3 reads TGTGCCACCAGCGACGGGACTAGCGGGAGTGATGAGCAGTTCTTC. The J gene is TRBJ2-1, the V gene TRBV15; 14 bases align to TRBD2. The ends lost 5 bases at V and 8 bases at J; junction bases unmatched: 5. The germline V gene encodes CDR1 LNHNV and CDR2 YYDKDF (reference sequence). The CDR3 length is 15 residues.

This chain joins TRBV6-1 and TRBJ2-1; tentatively, D is TRBD2 (6 bases). CDR3 length: 18 amino acids. Trimming took 2 bases from V and 6 from J, leaving 23 bases between them. CDR1 MNHNS and CDR2 SASEGT come from the germline V gene. CDR3 DNA: TGTGCCAGCAGTGAATCGGCTAGCGACATTGCCGTGAGCAATGAGCAGTTCTTC. Protein sequence: CASSESASDIAVSNEQFF.

The rearrangement uses TRBV6-1 and TRBJ2-4; D possibly corresponds to TRBD2 (6 bases). Germline V gene data show CDR1 as MNHNS and CDR2 as SASEGT. The CDR3 is 15 amino acids. The V gene lost 10 bases and the J gene lost 3 bases, with 19 bases spanning the gap. CDR3 bases: TGTGCCACCCTAGGGAAGGGACTCAGCAAAAACATTCAGTACTTC. Translation gives CATLGKGLSKNIQYF.

V and J are TRBV28 and TRBJ2-7, with a tentative D call TRBD1 (6 bases). This CDR3 spans 16 amino acids. The V end lost 5 bases, the J end lost 5 bases, and 22 bases lay between the germline ends. Germline V gene lookup returns CDR1 MDHEN and CDR2 SYDVKM. In DNA, the CDR3 is TGTGCCAGCAGTCCATTAGGGCGGACAGTTGGTAACGAGCAGTACTTC. This translates into CASSPLGRTVGNEQYF.

The chain employs TRBV15 and TRBJ1-1; D not resolved. From germline, CDR1 is LNHNV and CDR2 YYDKDF (reference sequence). The V gene lost 3 bases and the J gene lost 0 bases, with 8 bases spanning the gap. This CDR3 is built from 14 residues. The chain's CDR3 is CATSRTTMNTEAFF. CDR3 nucleotide sequence: TGTGCCACCAGCAGGACAACGATGAACACTGAAGCTTTCTTT.

The chain recombines TRBV28 with TRBJ2-3; 9 nucleotides line up with TRBD2. Trimming at V came to 5 bases and at J to 6 bases, leaving 6 bases not matched to a gene. CDR3 length equals 14 residues. Germline values: CDR1 MDHEN, CDR2 SYDVKM. The CDR3 coding sequence is TGTGCCAGCAGTATAGCGGGAGTAACGGATACGCAGTATTTT. Protein sequence: CASSIAGVTDTQYF.

The chain couples TRBV19 to TRBJ2-7; D possibly corresponds to TRBD2 (6 bases). V lost 6 bases and J 5 bases, leaving 17 bases between the germline ends. CDR1 is LNHDA, CDR2 SQIVND, per germline (reference sequence). The CDR3 is 14 amino acids. CDR3 nucleotides: TGTGCCAGTAGCATTCCTGGGGAGGTTAACGAGCAGTACTTC. Translating it yields CASSIPGEVNEQYF.

V usage is TRBV7-8 and J usage is TRBJ2-1; perhaps TRBD2 as D (6 bases). The CDR3 is 17 residues long. The V gene lost 3 bases and the J gene lost 3 bases, with 18 bases spanning the gap. Germline V CDR1 and CDR2: SGHVS, FQNEAQ. CDR3: CASSFASLALYYNEQFF. The CDR3 DNA reads as TGTGCCAGCAGCTTCGCCTCCCTAGCGCTCTACTACAATGAGCAGTTCTTC.

This chain connects TRBV19 to TRBJ1-3; D is unresolved. The length of the CDR3 is 13 residues. Trimming pared 6 bases from V and 3 bases from J, leaving 9 bases between. The germline V gene encodes CDR1 LNHDA and CDR2 SQIVND (reference sequence). The CDR3 spells CASRVGNGNTIYF. The CDR3 nucleotides are TGTGCCAGTAGGGTCGGGAATGGAAACACCATATATTTT.

The gene calls are TRBV28 and TRBJ1-5, with D unresolved. There are 16 residues in the CDR3. In germline, CDR1 is MDHEN, CDR2 SYDVKM. Trimming cost V 4 bases and J 0 bases, with 13 bases left between them. This CDR3 is CASSSPPGDSNQPQHF. The CDR3 DNA is TGTGCCAGCAGTTCCCCCCCAGGTGATAGCAATCAGCCCCAGCATTTT.

The CDR3 loop reads CASSLDFRGDSSYEQYF. CDR3 nucleotide sequence: TGTGCCAGCAGCTTGGATTTTAGGGGGGACTCTTCATACGAGCAGTACTTC. The chain uses TRBV5-6 and TRBJ2-7; D is perhaps TRBD1 or TRBD2 (6 bases each). The CDR3 contains 17 residues. CDR1 and CDR2 from the germline V gene are SGHDT and YYEEEE. The V gene lost 0 bases and the J gene lost 4 bases, with 20 bases spanning the gap.

V is TRBV2 and J is TRBJ2-1; 7 positions agree with TRBD2. Trimming cost V 6 bases and J 4 bases; bases outside gene matches: 9. The germline CDR1 and CDR2 sequences are SNHLY and FYNNEI. The length of the CDR3 is 15 residues. For the CDR3, the DNA is TGTGCCAGCAGGCTCGATAGCGGGCTATACAATGAGCAGTTCTTC. Translating it yields CASRLDSGLYNEQFF. Full variable domain (missing parts from reference TRBV2 and TRBJ2-1): EPEVTQTPSHQVTQMGQEVILRCVPISNHLYFYWYRQILGQKVEFLVSFYNNEISEKSEIFDDQFSVERPDGSNFTLKIRSTKLEDSAMYFCASRLDSGLYNEQFFGPGTRLTVL.

With regard to this clone: Other DNA sequences in the sample encode the same CDR3. The chain couples TRBV27 to TRBJ2-7; D might be TRBD1 or TRBD2, each matching 5 bases. CDR3 length: 12 amino acids. V was clipped by 9 bases and J by 5 bases, with 14 bases between them. Germline values: CDR1 MNHEY, CDR2 SMNVEV (reference sequence). The CDR3 DNA sequence: TGTGCCAGTTCCCTCCTGGGGGACGAGCAGTACTTC. This codes for CASSLLGDEQYF.

The chain recombines TRBV30 with TRBJ2-5; maybe TRBD1 (5 bases). Germline values: CDR1 GTSNPN, CDR2 SVGIG (reference sequence). V lost 1 base and J 8 bases, leaving 11 bases between the germline ends. The CDR3 contains 12 residues. The CDR3 sequence: CAWSDRPATQYF. The CDR3 DNA reads as TGTGCCTGGAGTGACAGGCCGGCAACCCAGTACTTC.

The chain links TRBV19 to TRBJ2-3, with 8 nucleotides matching TRBD1. Germline values: CDR1 LNHDA, CDR2 SQIVND (reference sequence). This CDR3 spans 12 amino acids. The J segment lost 4 bases and the V segment lost 8 bases, leaving 2 bases of the junction unmatched. CDR3 sequence: CASSRGPDTQYF. As DNA, the CDR3 is TGTGCCAGTTCCAGGGGGCCAGATACGCAGTATTTT.

This clone appeared a single time. The sample holds other DNA sequences that translate to the same CDR3. V and J are TRBV29-1 and TRBJ2-1, with 15 bases that match TRBD2. The germline gives CDR1 SQVTM, CDR2 ANQGSEA. This CDR3 is built from 16 residues. J was trimmed by 1 base and V by 4 bases; bases with no gene match: 2. The CDR3 protein is CSVGGLAGGSYNEQFF. For the CDR3, the DNA is TGCAGCGTTGGGGGACTAGCGGGAGGATCCTACAATGAGCAGTTCTTC.

This clone was counted a single time. V gene TRBV13 combines with J gene TRBJ2-2; 8 nucleotides match TRBD1. The V gene's germline CDR1 is PRHDT and CDR2 FYEKMQ (reference sequence). This CDR3 is 16 amino acids long. With 5 bases clipped from V and 0 bases from J, the junction kept 5 bases outside the gene matches. CDR3 region: CASSPPDRANTGELFF. CDR3 coding DNA: TGTGCCAGCAGCCCACCGGACAGGGCGAACACCGGGGAGCTGTTTTTT.

In regard to this clone: This same CDR3 is encoded by further DNA sequences in the sample. The chain carries TRBV7-9 and TRBJ2-1; 13 positions agree with TRBD2. Germline CDR1 SEHNR, CDR2 FQNEAQ (reference sequence). V lost 5 bases and J lost 0; bases outside the gene matches: 7. The CDR3 runs to 18 residues. CDR3 sequence: CASSPGTSGMSSYNEQFF. The CDR3 bases are TGTGCCAGCAGCCCCGGGACTAGCGGGATGAGCTCCTACAATGAGCAGTTCTTC.

The chain uses TRBV4-1 and TRBJ2-1; D gene unclear. This CDR3 has 16 amino acids. Germline loops: CDR1 MGHRA, CDR2 YSYEKL. V was cut by 1 base and J by 0 bases, with 10 bases left in between. CDR3 bases: TGCGCCAGCAGCCAAGGGTACCTTTCCTCCTACAATGAGCAGTTCTTC. Its translation is CASSQGYLSSYNEQFF.

The chain uses TRBV19 and TRBJ2-1, with TRBD2 as a possible D gene (6 bases). This CDR3 spans 14 amino acids. Trimming removed 2 bases at V and 6 bases at J, with 11 bases between. The germline gives CDR1 LNHDA, CDR2 SQIVND (reference sequence). CDR3 loop: CASSISPGANEQFF. The CDR3, as DNA: TGTGCCAGTAGTATATCGCCGGGAGCCAATGAGCAGTTCTTC.

The rearrangement joins TRBV7-9 to TRBJ2-7; 8 bases align to TRBD2. After removal of 2 bases from V and 7 bases from J, the junction contained 13 bases not matched to a gene. This CDR3 comprises 16 residues. Per germline, CDR1 SEHNR and CDR2 FQNEAQ (reference sequence). CDR3 loop: CASSLLSAGGAEEQYF. As DNA, the CDR3 is TGTGCCAGCAGCTTATTATCTGCGGGGGGCGCGGAAGAGCAGTACTTC.